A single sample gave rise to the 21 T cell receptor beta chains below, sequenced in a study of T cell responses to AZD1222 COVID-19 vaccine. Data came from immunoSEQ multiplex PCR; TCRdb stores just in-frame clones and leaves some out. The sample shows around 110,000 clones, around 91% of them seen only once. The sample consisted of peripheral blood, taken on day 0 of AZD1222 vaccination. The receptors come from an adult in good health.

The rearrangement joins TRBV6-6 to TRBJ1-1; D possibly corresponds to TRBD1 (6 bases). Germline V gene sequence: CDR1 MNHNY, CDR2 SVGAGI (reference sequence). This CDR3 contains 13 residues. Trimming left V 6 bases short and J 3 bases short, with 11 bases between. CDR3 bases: TGTGCCAGCAGGGCTACAGGGTACACTGAAGCTTTCTTT. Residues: CASRATGYTEAFF.

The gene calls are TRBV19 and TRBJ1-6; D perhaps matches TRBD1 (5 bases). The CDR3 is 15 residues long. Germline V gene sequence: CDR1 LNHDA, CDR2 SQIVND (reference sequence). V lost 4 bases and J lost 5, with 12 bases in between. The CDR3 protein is CASSKTGRDNSPLHF. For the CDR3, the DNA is TGTGCCAGTAGTAAAACAGGTCGTGATAATTCACCCCTCCACTTT.

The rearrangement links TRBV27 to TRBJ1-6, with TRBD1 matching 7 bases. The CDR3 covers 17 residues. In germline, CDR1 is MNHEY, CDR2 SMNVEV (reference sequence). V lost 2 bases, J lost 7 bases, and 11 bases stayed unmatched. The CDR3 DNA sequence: TGTGCCAGCAGTTTAGGTGTCGGAACAGGGGCAAATTCACCCCTCCACTTT. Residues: CASSLGVGTGANSPLHF.

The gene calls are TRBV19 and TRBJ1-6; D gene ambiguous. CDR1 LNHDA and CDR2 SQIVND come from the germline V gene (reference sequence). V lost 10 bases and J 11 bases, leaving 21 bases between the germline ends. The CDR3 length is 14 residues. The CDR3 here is CATQTGPRGAPLHF. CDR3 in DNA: TGTGCCACACAGACGGGTCCGCGGGGAGCACCCCTCCACTTT. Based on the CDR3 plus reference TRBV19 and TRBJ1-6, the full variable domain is DGGITQSPKYLFRKEGQNVTLSCEQNLNHDAMYWYRQDPGQGLRLIYYSQIVNDFQKGDIAEGYSVSREKKESFPLTVTSAQKNPTAFYLCATQTGPRGAPLHFGNGTRLTVT.

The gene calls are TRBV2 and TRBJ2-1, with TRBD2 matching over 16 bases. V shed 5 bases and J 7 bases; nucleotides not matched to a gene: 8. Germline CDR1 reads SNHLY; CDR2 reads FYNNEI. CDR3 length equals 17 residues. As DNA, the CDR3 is TGTGCCAGCAGTCCCGGGACTAGCGGGGGGGCGATGAATGAGCAGTTCTTC. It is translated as CASSPGTSGGAMNEQFF.

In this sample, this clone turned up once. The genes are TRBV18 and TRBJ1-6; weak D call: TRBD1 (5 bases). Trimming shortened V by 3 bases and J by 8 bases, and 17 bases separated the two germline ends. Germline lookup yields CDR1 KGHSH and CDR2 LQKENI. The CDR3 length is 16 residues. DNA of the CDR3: TGTGCCAGCTCACCTGGGGCGTCCTTCCCGCATTCACCCCTCCACTTT. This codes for CASSPGASFPHSPLHF.

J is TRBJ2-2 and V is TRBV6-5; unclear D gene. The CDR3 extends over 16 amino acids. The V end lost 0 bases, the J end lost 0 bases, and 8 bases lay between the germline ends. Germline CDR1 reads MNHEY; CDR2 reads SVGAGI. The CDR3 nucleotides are TGTGCCAGCAGTTACTCGTCCAGATCGAACACCGGGGAGCTGTTTTTT. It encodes CASSYSSRSNTGELFF.

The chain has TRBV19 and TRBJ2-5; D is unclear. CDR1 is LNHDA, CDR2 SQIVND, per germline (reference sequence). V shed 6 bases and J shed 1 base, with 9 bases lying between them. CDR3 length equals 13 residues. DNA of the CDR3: TGTGCCAGTAGAGCGTCTAGCCAAGAGACCCAGTACTTC. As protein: CASRASSQETQYF. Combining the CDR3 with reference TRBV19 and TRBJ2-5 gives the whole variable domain DGGITQSPKYLFRKEGQNVTLSCEQNLNHDAMYWYRQDPGQGLRLIYYSQIVNDFQKGDIAEGYSVSREKKESFPLTVTSAQKNPTAFYLCASRASSQETQYFGPGTRLLVL.

CDR3 residues: CASSFGTNTEAFF. As DNA, the CDR3 is TGCGCCAGCAGCTTTGGGACCAACACTGAAGCTTTCTTT. This chain links TRBV4-3 with TRBJ1-1; perhaps TRBD1 as D (5 bases). This CDR3 has 13 amino acids. Trimming shortened V by 5 bases and J by 2 bases, and 9 bases separated the two germline ends. Germline lookup yields CDR1 LGHNA and CDR2 YSLEER.

The CDR3 coding sequence is TGTGCCAGCAGTTGGGGGACTAACACAGATACGCAGTATTTT. Protein product: CASSWGTNTDTQYF. J is TRBJ2-3 and V is TRBV6-2 or TRBV6-3; 7 nucleotides align to TRBD2. Germline assignment: CDR1 MNHEY and CDR2 SVGEGT. V was clipped by 4 bases and J by 2 bases; unmatched bases: 3. This CDR3 is built from 14 residues.

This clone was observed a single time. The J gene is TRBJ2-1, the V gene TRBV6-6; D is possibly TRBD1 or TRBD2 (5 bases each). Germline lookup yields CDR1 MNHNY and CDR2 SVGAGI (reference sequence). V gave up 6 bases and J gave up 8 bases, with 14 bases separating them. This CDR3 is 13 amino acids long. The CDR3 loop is CASSRGMGDEQFF. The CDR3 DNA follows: TGTGCCAGCAGCCGAGGAATGGGGGATGAGCAGTTCTTC.

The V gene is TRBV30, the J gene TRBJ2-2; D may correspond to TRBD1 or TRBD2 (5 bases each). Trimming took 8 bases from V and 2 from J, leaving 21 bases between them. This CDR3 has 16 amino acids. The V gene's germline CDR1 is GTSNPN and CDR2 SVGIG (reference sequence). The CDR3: CASVKCYGGNTGELFF. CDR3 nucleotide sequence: TGTGCCAGCGTCAAGTGTTATGGGGGAAACACCGGGGAGCTGTTTTTT. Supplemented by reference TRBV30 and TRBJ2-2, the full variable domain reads SQTIHQWPATLVQPVGSPLSLECTVEGTSNPNLYWYRQAAGRGLQLLFYSVGIGQISSEVPQNLSASRPQDRQFILSSKKLLLSDSGFYLCASVKCYGGNTGELFFGEGSRLTVL.

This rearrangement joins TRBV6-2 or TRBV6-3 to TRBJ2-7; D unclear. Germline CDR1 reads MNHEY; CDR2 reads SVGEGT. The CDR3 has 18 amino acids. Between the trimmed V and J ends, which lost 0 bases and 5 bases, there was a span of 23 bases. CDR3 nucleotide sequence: TGTGCCAGCAGTTACTCCGGACGAGTGGGGTCGGTCCTACACGAGCAGTACTTC. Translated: CASSYSGRVGSVLHEQYF.

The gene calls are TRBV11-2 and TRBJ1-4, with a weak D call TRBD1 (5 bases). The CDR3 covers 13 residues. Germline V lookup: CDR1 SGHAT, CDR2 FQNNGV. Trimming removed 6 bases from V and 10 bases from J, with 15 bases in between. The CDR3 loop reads CASRGRDPGKLFF. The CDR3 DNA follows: TGTGCCAGCAGGGGGAGGGACCCAGGAAAACTGTTTTTT.

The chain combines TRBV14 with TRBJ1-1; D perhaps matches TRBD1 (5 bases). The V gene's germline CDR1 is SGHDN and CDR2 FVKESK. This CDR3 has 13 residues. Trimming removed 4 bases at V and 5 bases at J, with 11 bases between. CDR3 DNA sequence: TGTGCCAGCAGCCCTGACAGCCTAACTGAAGCTTTCTTT. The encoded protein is CASSPDSLTEAFF.

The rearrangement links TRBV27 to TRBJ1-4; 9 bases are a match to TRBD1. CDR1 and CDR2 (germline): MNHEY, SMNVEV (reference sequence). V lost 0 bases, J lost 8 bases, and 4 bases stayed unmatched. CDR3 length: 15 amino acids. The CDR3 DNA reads TGTGCCAGCAGTTTATCCGGGACAGGGCAAGAAAAACTGTTTTTT. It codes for CASSLSGTGQEKLFF.

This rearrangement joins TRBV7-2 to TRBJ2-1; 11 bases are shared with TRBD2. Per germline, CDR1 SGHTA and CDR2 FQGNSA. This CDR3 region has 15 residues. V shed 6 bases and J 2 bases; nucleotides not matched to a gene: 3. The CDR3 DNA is TGTGCCAGCAGTTATAGCGGGGGGGCCTACAATGAGCAGTTCTTC. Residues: CASSYSGGAYNEQFF.

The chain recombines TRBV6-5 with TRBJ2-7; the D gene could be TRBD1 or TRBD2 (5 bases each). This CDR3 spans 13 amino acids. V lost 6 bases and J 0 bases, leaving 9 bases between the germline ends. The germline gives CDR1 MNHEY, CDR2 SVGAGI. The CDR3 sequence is CASSQGDSYEQYF. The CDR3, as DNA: TGTGCCAGCAGCCAGGGAGACTCCTACGAGCAGTACTTC.

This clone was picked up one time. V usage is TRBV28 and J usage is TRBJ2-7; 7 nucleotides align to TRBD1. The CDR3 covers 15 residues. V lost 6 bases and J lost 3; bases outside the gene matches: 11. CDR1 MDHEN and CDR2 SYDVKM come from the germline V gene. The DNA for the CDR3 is TGTGCCAGCAGCCCAGTCGGGGACAGCGACTACGAGCAGTACTTC. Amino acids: CASSPVGDSDYEQYF.

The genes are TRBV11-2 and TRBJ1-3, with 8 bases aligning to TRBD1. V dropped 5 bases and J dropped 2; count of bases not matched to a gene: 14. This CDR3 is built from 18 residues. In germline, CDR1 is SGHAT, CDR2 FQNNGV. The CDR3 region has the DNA TGTGCCAGCAGCCAGCGGGATAATGGCAGGGGGCCTGGAAACACCATATATTTT. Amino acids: CASSQRDNGRGPGNTIYF. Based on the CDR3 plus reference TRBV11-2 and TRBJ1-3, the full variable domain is EAGVAQSPRYKIIEKRQSVAFWCNPISGHATLYWYQQILGQGPKLLIQFQNNGVVDDSQLPKDRFSAERLKGVDSTLKIQPAKLEDSAVYLCASSQRDNGRGPGNTIYFGEGSWLTVV.

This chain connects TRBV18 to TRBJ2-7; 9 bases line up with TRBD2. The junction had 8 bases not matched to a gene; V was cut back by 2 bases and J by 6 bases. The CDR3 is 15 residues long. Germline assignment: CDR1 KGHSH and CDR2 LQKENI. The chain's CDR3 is CASSPGTSSLSEQYF. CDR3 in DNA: TGTGCCAGCTCACCAGGGACTAGCTCCCTCTCCGAGCAGTACTTC.